This TCR beta chain was sequenced in a study of identical twins' blood T cells. All three twin pairs grew up together with likely shared infections and vaccines. Of note for this clonotype: Its target is unknown.

The study, taken as a whole, reports: Shared CDR3 clonotype counts tracked mainly the product of cloneset sizes.

Original handling: Per-library CDR3 reads ranged about 2 to 3.6 million; clonotypes, ~85,000 to ~500,000. A single record per CDR3 protein comes from TCRdb applying MiXCR to the 5' RACE reads. These V and J calls are TCRdb output, not the study's own analysis. This sample has 350,000 to 400,000 distinct CDR3 sequences; about 28% occur once, and the top ten carry 6.1%. The ends were cut back, 3 bases at V and 2 bases at J, with 15 bases in the middle. The CDR3 totals 15 residues. Germline V gene sequence: CDR1 DFQATT, CDR2 SNEGSKA (reference sequence). This sequence was found in a woman aged 18-50 years in good health. The chain combines TRBV20-1 with TRBJ2-3; D may be TRBD2 (6 bases). The sequenced sample was PBMCs. The DNA of the CDR3 is TGCAGTGCTAGTTTCTCCGGGACTTTCACAGATACGCAGTATTTT. The encoded protein is CSASFSGTFTDTQYF.